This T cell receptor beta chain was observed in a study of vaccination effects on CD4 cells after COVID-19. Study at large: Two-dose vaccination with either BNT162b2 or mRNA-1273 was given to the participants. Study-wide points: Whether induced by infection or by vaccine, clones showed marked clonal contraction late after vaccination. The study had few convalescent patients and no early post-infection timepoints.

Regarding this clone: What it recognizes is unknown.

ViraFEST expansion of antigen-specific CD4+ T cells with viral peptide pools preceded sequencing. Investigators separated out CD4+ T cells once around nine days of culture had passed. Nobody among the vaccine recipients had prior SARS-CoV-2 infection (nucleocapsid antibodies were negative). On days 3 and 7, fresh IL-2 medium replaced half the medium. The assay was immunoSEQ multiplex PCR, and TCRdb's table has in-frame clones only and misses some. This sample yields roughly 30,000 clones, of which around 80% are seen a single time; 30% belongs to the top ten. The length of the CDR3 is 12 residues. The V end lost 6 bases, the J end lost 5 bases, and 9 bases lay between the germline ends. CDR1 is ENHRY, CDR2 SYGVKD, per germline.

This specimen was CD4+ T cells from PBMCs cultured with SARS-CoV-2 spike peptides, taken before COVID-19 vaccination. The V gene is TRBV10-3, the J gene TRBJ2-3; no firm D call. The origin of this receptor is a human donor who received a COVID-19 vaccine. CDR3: CAISRVVDTQYF. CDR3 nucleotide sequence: TGTGCCATCAGCAGAGTTGTAGATACGCAGTATTTT.